Listed below are T cell receptor beta chains from one sample, sequenced in a study of OX40 agonist ivuxolimab in advanced cancers. Sequenced by immunoSEQ multiplex PCR; TCRdb stores in-frame clones only, minus some. Of 60,000 to 65,000 clones in the sample, 65% to 85% are singletons; the top ten hold under 2%. The sequencing here drew on CD4+ or CD8+ T cells sorted from blood, taken in a trial of the OX40 agonist ivuxolimab. These receptor sequences come from an adult with an advanced solid tumor such as melanoma, head and neck, liver or kidney cancer. Each CDR3 is given with its conserved first and last residue. A D gene is named only where the DNA matches it firmly. Only part of the rows carry a size: once, few, many, or a class if the clone is expanded.

cdr3_nt	cdr3_aa	v_call	j_call	clone_size	d_call
TGTGCCAGTAGTATCCGGGACCGAGCTTCATACAATGAGCAGTTCTTC	CASSIRDRASYNEQFF	TRBV19	TRBJ2-1	once	-
TGTGCTGGCCGGCCTGGGGCCAACGTCCTGACTTTC	CAGRPGANVLTF	TRBV30	TRBJ2-6	-	-
TGTGCCAGCTCACCGTCGCCTCTGCTAGCGGGAGTGTCAGATACGCAGTATTTT	CASSPSPLLAGVSDTQYF	TRBV18	TRBJ2-3	once	TRBD2
TGTGCCATCCCCTTAGCGGGAGTGAACACCGGGGAGCTGTTTTTT	CAIPLAGVNTGELFF	TRBV10-3	TRBJ2-2	-	TRBD2
TGTGCCATCACCAACAGGGCTGGAAACACCATATATTTT	CAITNRAGNTIYF	TRBV10-3	TRBJ1-3	once	-
TGTGCCAGCAGCCCCATCGGAACCACCCCGGCGCCTTTCTTT	CASSPIGTTPAPFF	TRBV4-2	TRBJ1-1	-	-
TGTGCCAGCAGCGATGGGACAGGGAGAAAGACCGGGGAGCTGTTTTTT	CASSDGTGRKTGELFF	TRBV9	TRBJ2-2	-	TRBD1
TGTGCCAGCAGCTTGCTTACAGGGGTAAACAATGAGCAGTTCTTC	CASSLLTGVNNEQFF	TRBV7-2	TRBJ2-1	-	TRBD1
TGTGCCTGGAGTGTACGGGGGACAGATACGCAGTATTTT	CAWSVRGTDTQYF	TRBV30	TRBJ2-3	-	-
TGTGCCAGCAGGCCCACTAGCGGGAGCTCCTACAATGAGCAGTTCTTC	CASRPTSGSSYNEQFF	TRBV27	TRBJ2-1	-	TRBD2
TGCGCCAGCAGCTTGTCGGGGGCGCAGGTCAATGAGCAGTTCTTC	CASSLSGAQVNEQFF	TRBV5-1	TRBJ2-1	-	-
TGTGCCAGCAGCCCCCGGAGGGGGGTTGAAGCTTTCTTT	CASSPRRGVEAFF	TRBV7-2	TRBJ1-1	once	-
TGTGCCAGCACGTGGCCTGACAATGAGCAGTTCTTC	CASTWPDNEQFF	TRBV2	TRBJ2-1	-	-
TGTGCCAGCAGGCGTCAGGGGGCGAGTACTGAAGCTTTCTTT	CASRRQGASTEAFF	TRBV4-2	TRBJ1-1	-	TRBD1
TGTGCCAGCAGTCCGCCAGGGGATCGCACAGATACGCAGTATTTT	CASSPPGDRTDTQYF	TRBV28	TRBJ2-3	-	-
TGTGCCAGAGGCAGGGCCGGTGGCGAGCAGTACTTC	CARGRAGGEQYF	TRBV30	TRBJ2-7	once	-
TGTGCCAGCAGCCAAGTGGTCCCGGCAGCCAACTATGGCTACACCTTC	CASSQVVPAANYGYTF	TRBV4-2	TRBJ1-2	-	-
TGTGCCACCAGCAGAGATCCCCAGGGAGGCACTGAAGCTTTCTTT	CATSRDPQGGTEAFF	TRBV15	TRBJ1-1	-	-
TGTGCCAGCAGCTACCTACAGGGGGACACTGAAGCTTTCTTT	CASSYLQGDTEAFF	TRBV5-6	TRBJ1-1	-	TRBD1
TGTGCCAGCAGCAAGGGACTAGCGGGAGCGGGCCACAATGAGCAGTTCTTC	CASSKGLAGAGHNEQFF	TRBV5-4	TRBJ2-1	-	TRBD2
TGTGCCAGCAGCTTAGGGGCAGCGGGAGGCGGGGAGACCCAGTACTTC	CASSLGAAGGGETQYF	TRBV7-3	TRBJ2-5	-	TRBD2
TGTGCCAGCAGCCCCGCGGGCGGAACAGTCAATGAGCAGTTCTTC	CASSPAGGTVNEQFF	TRBV7-3	TRBJ2-1	once	-
TGTGCCAGTAGTATGAGACAGGCCCTAGGGGGCTACACCTTC	CASSMRQALGGYTF	TRBV19	TRBJ1-2	-	-
TGTGCCAGCAGTGGAGCTGTTGAGGGGGTTTGGGGCTACACCTTC	CASSGAVEGVWGYTF	TRBV25-1	TRBJ1-2	-	-
TGTGCCAGCAGCTTACAGGGGAGCTTCACAGATACGCAGTATTTT	CASSLQGSFTDTQYF	TRBV5-4	TRBJ2-3	-	TRBD1
TGCAGCGTTGGGGGTTTGGGGGGTGGAACCGGGGAGCTGTTTTTT	CSVGGLGGGTGELFF	TRBV29-1	TRBJ2-2	-	-
TGTGCCAGCACTGACCGTGGGGCGGGAGCAAACGGGGAGCTGTTTTTT	CASTDRGAGANGELFF	TRBV6-1	TRBJ2-2	few	TRBD2
TGTGCCATCAGTGAGTCAAGGGATAGCTCCTACGAGCAGTACTTC	CAISESRDSSYEQYF	TRBV10-3	TRBJ2-7	-	-
TGTGCCAGCAGCCCTTCCTCCTACAATGAGCAGTTCTTC	CASSPSSYNEQFF	TRBV7-9	TRBJ2-1	once	-
TGCGCCAGCAGCCAAGATCTCGTCAGGTCATCTTCCTACGAGCAGTACTTC	CASSQDLVRSSSYEQYF	TRBV4-3	TRBJ2-7	-	-
TGTGCCAGCAGTCCCCAGCCGGGACAGGGGTACACCGGGGAGCTGTTTTTT	CASSPQPGQGYTGELFF	TRBV27	TRBJ2-2	-	TRBD1
TGCGCCAGCAGCTTGGCAGTGAACACTGAAGCTTTCTTT	CASSLAVNTEAFF	TRBV5-1	TRBJ1-1	few	-
TGTGCCAGCAGCTCCTGGACAGGGGTGAATGAAAAACTGTTTTTT	CASSSWTGVNEKLFF	TRBV5-6	TRBJ1-4	-	TRBD1
TGTGCTAGTGGTTTGGTAGGGGGAGGAGATGAGCAGTTCTTC	CASGLVGGGDEQFF	TRBV12-5	TRBJ2-1	-	-
TGTGCCAGCTCACAAGAGACCCAGTACTTC	CASSQETQYF	TRBV18	TRBJ2-5	-	-
TGTGCCAGCAGTTACTCGGGACTAGCGGGAACAGATACGCAGTATTTT	CASSYSGLAGTDTQYF	TRBV6-5	TRBJ2-3	few	TRBD2
TGTGCCAGCAGCCTTGGTTCCTACAATGAGCAGTTCTTC	CASSLGSYNEQFF	TRBV7-3	TRBJ2-1	-	-
TGTGCCAGCAGTTACGTACAGAGCTCCTACAATGAGCAGTTCTTC	CASSYVQSSYNEQFF	TRBV6-5	TRBJ2-1	-	-
TGCGCCAGCAGCTTGTGGGGGCGCGCAGTTGGTGAGCAGTTCTTC	CASSLWGRAVGEQFF	TRBV5-1	TRBJ2-1	-	-
TGCGCCAGCAGCTTGGTTACAGGGGGCTTGGGCACTGAAGCTTTCTTT	CASSLVTGGLGTEAFF	TRBV5-1	TRBJ1-1	-	TRBD1
TGCGCCAGCAGCCAAGATTATAGACAGGGGTACCAGCCCCAGCATTTT	CASSQDYRQGYQPQHF	TRBV4-1	TRBJ1-5	-	TRBD1
TGTGCCAGCAGCTTAGGACAGAACTACGAGCAGTACTTC	CASSLGQNYEQYF	TRBV11-2	TRBJ2-7	once	-
TGTGCCAGCAGTTACTCCGGGACAGGACAATATGGCTACACCTTC	CASSYSGTGQYGYTF	TRBV6-5	TRBJ1-2	-	TRBD1
TGTGCCAGCAGCCAAGATATGACAGGACGACAGCCCCAGCATTTT	CASSQDMTGRQPQHF	TRBV4-2	TRBJ1-5	-	-
TGTGCCAGCAGCTCGGGACTAGCGGGCTCTAGCACAGATACGCAGTATTTT	CASSSGLAGSSTDTQYF	TRBV5-4	TRBJ2-3	-	TRBD2
TGTGCCTGGAGGCGAGAGACTAGCTCGGCCGAGCAGTACTTC	CAWRRETSSAEQYF	TRBV30	TRBJ2-7	-	TRBD2
TGTGCCACCAGTCTCAGGACGACTGAAGCTTTCTTT	CATSLRTTEAFF	TRBV15	TRBJ1-1	-	-
TGTGCCTGGAGTAAGGGACTGATTGATGAGCAGTTCTTC	CAWSKGLIDEQFF	TRBV30	TRBJ2-1	-	-
TGCGCCAGCAGCTTGCCAACCAGCGGGATGTGGGATGAGCAGTTCTTC	CASSLPTSGMWDEQFF	TRBV5-1	TRBJ2-1	-	TRBD2
TGCGCCAGCAGCTTGGGGGTTACTGGCGCCCAGCATTTT	CASSLGVTGAQHF	TRBV5-1	TRBJ1-5	once	-